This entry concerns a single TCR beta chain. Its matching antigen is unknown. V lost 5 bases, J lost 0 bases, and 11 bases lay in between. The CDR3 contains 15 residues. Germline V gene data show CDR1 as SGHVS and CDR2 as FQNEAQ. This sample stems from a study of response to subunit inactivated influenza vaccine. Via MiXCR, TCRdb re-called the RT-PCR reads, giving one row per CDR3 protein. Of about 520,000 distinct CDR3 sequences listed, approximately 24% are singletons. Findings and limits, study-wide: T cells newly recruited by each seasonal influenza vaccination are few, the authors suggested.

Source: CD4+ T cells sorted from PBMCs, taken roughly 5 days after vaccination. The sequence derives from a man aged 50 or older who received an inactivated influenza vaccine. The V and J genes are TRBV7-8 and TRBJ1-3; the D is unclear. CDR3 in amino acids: CASSPQRTSGNTIYF. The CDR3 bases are TGTGCCAGCAGCCCACAGAGGACCTCTGGAAACACCATATATTTT.